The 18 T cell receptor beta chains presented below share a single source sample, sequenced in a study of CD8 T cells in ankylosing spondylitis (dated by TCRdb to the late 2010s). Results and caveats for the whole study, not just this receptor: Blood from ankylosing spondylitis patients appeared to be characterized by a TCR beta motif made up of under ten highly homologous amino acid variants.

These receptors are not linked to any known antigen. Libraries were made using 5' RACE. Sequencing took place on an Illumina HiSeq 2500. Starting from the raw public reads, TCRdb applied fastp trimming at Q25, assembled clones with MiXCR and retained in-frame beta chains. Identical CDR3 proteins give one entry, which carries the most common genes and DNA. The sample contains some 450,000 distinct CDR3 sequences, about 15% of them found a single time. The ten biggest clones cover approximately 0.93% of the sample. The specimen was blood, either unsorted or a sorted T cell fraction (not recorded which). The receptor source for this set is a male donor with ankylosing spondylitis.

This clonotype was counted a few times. The CDR3 is CASSEGQINSPLHF. In nucleotides, the CDR3 is TGCGCCAGCAGCGAGGGACAGATTAATTCACCCCTCCACTTT. The chain joins TRBV5-1 to TRBJ1-6, with 7 bases lining up with TRBD1. The CDR3 runs to 14 residues. V lost 4 bases to trimming and J lost 6 bases; unmatched junction nucleotides: 4. Germline loops: CDR1 SGHRS, CDR2 YFSETQ.

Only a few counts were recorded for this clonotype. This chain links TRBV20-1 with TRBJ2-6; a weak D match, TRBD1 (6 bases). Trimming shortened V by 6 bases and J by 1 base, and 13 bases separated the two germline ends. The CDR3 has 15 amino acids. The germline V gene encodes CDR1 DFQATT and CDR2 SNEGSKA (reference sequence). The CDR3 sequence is CSARTAPSGANVLTF. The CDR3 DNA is TGCAGTGCGAGGACAGCACCATCTGGGGCCAACGTCCTGACTTTC.

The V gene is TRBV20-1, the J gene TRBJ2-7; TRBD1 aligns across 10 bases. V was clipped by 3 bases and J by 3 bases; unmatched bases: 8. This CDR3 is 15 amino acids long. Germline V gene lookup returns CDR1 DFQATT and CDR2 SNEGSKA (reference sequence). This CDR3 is CSARIGQGVFYEQYF. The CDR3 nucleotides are TGCAGTGCTAGGATCGGACAGGGGGTTTTCTACGAGCAGTACTTC.

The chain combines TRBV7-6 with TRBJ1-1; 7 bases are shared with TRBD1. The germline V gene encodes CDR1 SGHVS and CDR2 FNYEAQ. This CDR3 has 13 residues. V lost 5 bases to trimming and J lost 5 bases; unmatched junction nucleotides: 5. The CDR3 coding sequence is TGTGCCAGCAGCGAGAACAGGGGAACTGAAGCTTTCTTT. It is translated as CASSENRGTEAFF.

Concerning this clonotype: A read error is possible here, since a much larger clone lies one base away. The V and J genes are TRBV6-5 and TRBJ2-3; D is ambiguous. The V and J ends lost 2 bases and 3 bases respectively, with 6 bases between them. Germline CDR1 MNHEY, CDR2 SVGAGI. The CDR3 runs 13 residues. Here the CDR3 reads CASSYEVTDTQYF. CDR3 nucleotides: TGTGCCAGCAGTTACGAGGTGACAGATACGCAGTATTTT.

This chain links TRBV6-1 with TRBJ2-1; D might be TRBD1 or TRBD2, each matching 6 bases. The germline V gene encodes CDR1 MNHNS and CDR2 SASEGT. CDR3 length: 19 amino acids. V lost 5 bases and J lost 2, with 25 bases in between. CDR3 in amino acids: CASSRSFSLTGATYNEQFF. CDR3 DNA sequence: TGTGCCAGCAGTAGGTCTTTTTCCCTGACGGGGGCTACCTACAATGAGCAGTTCTTC.

The CDR3 DNA is TGCGCCAGCAGCTTTAGCGACGCCTACAATGAGCAGTTCTTC. Protein product: CASSFSDAYNEQFF. The genes are TRBV5-1 and TRBJ2-1; TRBD2 is a possible D gene (5 bases). The V end lost 2 bases, the J end lost 2 bases, and 8 bases lay between the germline ends. This CDR3 contains 14 residues. Germline V CDR1 and CDR2: SGHRS, YFSETQ.

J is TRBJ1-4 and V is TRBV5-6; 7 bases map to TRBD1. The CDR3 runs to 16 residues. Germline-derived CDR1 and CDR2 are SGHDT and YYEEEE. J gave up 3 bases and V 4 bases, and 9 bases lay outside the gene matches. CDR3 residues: CASSRRGVGANEKLFF. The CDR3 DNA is TGTGCCAGCAGCCGCAGGGGGGTCGGGGCTAATGAAAAACTGTTTTTT.

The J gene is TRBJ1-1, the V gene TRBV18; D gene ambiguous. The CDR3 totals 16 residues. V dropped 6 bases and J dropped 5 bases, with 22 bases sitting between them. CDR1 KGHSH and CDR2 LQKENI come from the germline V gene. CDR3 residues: CASSPSISGTRTEAFF. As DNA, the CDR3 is TGTGCCAGCTCCCCCTCCATATCCGGCACTCGGACTGAAGCTTTCTTT.

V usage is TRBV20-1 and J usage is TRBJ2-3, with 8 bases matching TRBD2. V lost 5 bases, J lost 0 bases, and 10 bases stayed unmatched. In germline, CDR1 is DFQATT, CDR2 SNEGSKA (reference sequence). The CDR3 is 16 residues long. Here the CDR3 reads CSAEGRASGSTDTQYF. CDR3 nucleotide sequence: TGCAGTGCTGAAGGCAGGGCTAGCGGGAGCACAGATACGCAGTATTTT.

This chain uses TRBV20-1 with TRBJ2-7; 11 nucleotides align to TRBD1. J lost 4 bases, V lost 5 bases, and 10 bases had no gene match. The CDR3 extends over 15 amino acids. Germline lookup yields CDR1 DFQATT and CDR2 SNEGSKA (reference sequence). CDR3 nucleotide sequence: TGCAGTGCTCGCCCCGGGACAGGGGGTCAGTACGAGCAGTACTTC. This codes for CSARPGTGGQYEQYF.

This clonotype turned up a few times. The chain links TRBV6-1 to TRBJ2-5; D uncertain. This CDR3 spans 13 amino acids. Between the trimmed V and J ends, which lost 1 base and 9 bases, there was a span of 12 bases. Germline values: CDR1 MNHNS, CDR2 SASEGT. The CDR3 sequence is CASSEDRRRAQYF. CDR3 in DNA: TGTGCCAGCAGTGAAGACCGTCGAAGGGCCCAGTACTTC.

As DNA, the CDR3 is TGTGCCAGCAGCTTAAAGTCCAGTGATAATGAAAAACTGTTTTTT. Translating it yields CASSLKSSDNEKLFF. V usage is TRBV7-9 and J usage is TRBJ1-4; no definite D call. The V gene's germline CDR1 is SEHNR and CDR2 FQNEAQ (reference sequence). V was clipped by 2 bases and J by 4 bases, with 11 bases between them. The CDR3 is 15 amino acids.

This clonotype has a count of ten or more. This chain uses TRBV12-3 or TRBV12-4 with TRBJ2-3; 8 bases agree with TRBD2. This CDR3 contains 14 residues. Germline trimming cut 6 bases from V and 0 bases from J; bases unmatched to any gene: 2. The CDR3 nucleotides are TGTGCCAGCAGGGTAGCGGGAAGCACAGATACGCAGTATTTT. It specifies CASRVAGSTDTQYF.

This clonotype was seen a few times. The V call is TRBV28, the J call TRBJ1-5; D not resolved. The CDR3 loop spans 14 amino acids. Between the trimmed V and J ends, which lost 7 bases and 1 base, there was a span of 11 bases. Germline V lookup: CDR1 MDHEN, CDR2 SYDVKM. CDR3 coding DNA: TGTGCCAGCATCCGTCCCCTGAGCAATCAGCCCCAGCATTTT. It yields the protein CASIRPLSNQPQHF.

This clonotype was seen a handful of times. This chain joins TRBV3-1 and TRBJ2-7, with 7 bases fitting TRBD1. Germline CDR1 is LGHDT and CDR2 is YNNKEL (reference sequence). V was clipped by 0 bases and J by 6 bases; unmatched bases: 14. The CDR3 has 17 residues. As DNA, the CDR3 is TGTGCCAGCAGCCAAGATAGGATGGCAGGGGGTATGGGCGAGCAGTACTTC. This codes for CASSQDRMAGGMGEQYF.

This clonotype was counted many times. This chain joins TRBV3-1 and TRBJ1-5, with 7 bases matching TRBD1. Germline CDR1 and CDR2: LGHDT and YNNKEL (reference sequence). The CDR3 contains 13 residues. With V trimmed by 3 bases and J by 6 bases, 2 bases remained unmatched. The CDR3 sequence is CASSQDRIQPQHF. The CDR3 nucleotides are TGTGCCAGCAGCCAGGACAGGATTCAGCCCCAGCATTTT.

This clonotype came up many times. This chain's CDR3 is CSARDRVGNQPQHF. CDR3 nucleotide sequence: TGCAGTGCTAGGGACAGGGTAGGCAATCAGCCCCAGCATTTT. J is TRBJ1-5 and V is TRBV20-1; 8 bases agree with TRBD1. V lost 3 bases and J lost 2; bases outside the gene matches: 3. This CDR3 is 14 amino acids long. The germline gives CDR1 DFQATT, CDR2 SNEGSKA (reference sequence).